This T cell receptor (beta chain) was found in a study of long-term antiretroviral therapy in people with HIV. Broader study findings: Pre-ART expanded clones dominated the repertoire at every time point. Among HIV repertoires, CDR3 length ranges were narrower than those of controls. Information pertaining to ART adherence, viral resistance or therapeutic modifications was not obtained.

The assay, immunoSEQ v3.0, was run at survey level. Sequencing used immunoSEQ multiplex PCR; TCRdb keeps in-frame clones, though not all of them. There are tens of thousands of clones in the sample; approximately 94% occur only once, and 2.7% lies in the top ten. This clone was found once. What it binds is unknown. Each sample contained roughly 0.95-11 million cryopreserved PBMC, thawed before DNA extraction. The V gene end was trimmed by 4 bases and the J gene end by 7 bases; junction bases not matched to a gene: 6. Per germline, CDR1 KGHSH and CDR2 LQKENI. CDR3 length: 14 amino acids. The clonotype comes from a middle-aged man with HIV. The chain carries TRBV18 and TRBJ1-1; 10 bases agree with TRBD1. Sequenced here: unsorted PBMCs, sampled around 7.4 years after starting antiretroviral therapy. In nucleotides, the CDR3 is TGTGCCAGCTCACTGACAGGGGGCTCGGTTGAAGCTTTCTTT. As protein: CASSLTGGSVEAFF.